A selection of T cell receptor beta chains follows, all from one sample in a study of cytomegalovirus exposure and HLA in healthy donors. The repertoire was sequenced with immunoSEQ multiplex PCR; TCRdb's copy has only in-frame clones and lacks some. The sample shows around 120,000 clones, approximately 80% of them seen only once. The sample was PBMCs. Every receptor here comes from a young man in good health and CMV-seronegative. Both conserved end residues are part of each CDR3. The D gene is left open where the match is weak. Size is stated for part of the rows, as once, few or many counts, or as a class when the clone is expanded.

D gene	V gene	J gene	clone size	CDR3 protein	CDR3 DNA
TRBD2	TRBV28	TRBJ2-1	-	CASSVRTSGENNEQFF	TGTGCCAGCAGTGTCAGGACTAGCGGGGAAAACAATGAGCAGTTCTTC
-	TRBV29-1	TRBJ1-2	-	CSVSDGYTF	TGCAGCGTTTCCGATGGCTACACCTTC
TRBD2	TRBV10-3	TRBJ2-3	-	CAISEVTSGRGADTQYF	TGTGCCATCAGTGAAGTCACTAGCGGGAGGGGAGCAGATACGCAGTATTTT
TRBD2	TRBV7-7	TRBJ2-3	-	CASSLGLAGGDTQYF	TGTGCCAGCAGCTTGGGACTAGCGGGAGGAGATACGCAGTATTTT
-	TRBV7-2	TRBJ2-5	-	CASSPPETQYF	TGTGCCAGCAGCCCCCCGGAGACCCAGTACTTC
TRBD1	TRBV7-2	TRBJ2-5	few	CASSPGQGKFYQETQYF	TGTGCCAGCAGCCCCGGACAGGGGAAGTTTTACCAAGAGACCCAGTACTTC
TRBD2	TRBV10-3	TRBJ2-1	once	CAISNQEPTSGRARAGEQFF	TGTGCCATCAGTAACCAAGAACCGACTAGCGGGAGGGCCAGGGCGGGTGAGCAGTTCTTC
-	TRBV21-1	TRBJ1-1	-	CASPAPNTEAFF	TGTGCCAGCCCCGCGCCGAACACTGAAGCTTTCTTT
TRBD1	TRBV19	TRBJ1-1	few	CASRRTGDTEAFF	TGTGCCAGTAGGAGGACAGGGGACACTGAAGCTTTCTTT
TRBD1	TRBV18	TRBJ1-1	few	CASSPRTGTRNTEAFF	TGTGCCAGCTCACCCCGGACAGGGACGAGGAACACTGAAGCTTTCTTT
TRBD2	TRBV11-2	TRBJ2-2	-	CASSSIPGGGFGELFF	TGTGCCAGCAGCTCCATTCCGGGAGGGGGATTCGGGGAGCTGTTTTTT
-	TRBV15	TRBJ1-1	-	CATSRDRGSGTEAFF	TGTGCCACCAGCAGAGATCGGGGTTCTGGCACTGAAGCTTTCTTT
TRBD1	TRBV5-1	TRBJ1-1	few	CASSIDRTGFMNTEAFF	TGCGCCAGCAGCATTGACAGGACAGGGTTCATGAACACTGAAGCTTTCTTT
TRBD1	TRBV9	TRBJ1-2	-	CASSVGDYRGRIYGYTF	TGTGCCAGCAGCGTAGGGGACTACAGGGGGCGCATCTATGGCTACACCTTC
-	TRBV6-5	TRBJ1-1	-	CASFRNTEAFF	TGTGCCAGCTTCAGGAACACTGAAGCTTTCTTT
TRBD1	TRBV25-1	TRBJ2-7	-	CASRGQGSSYEQYF	TGTGCCAGCCGCGGACAGGGGAGCTCCTACGAGCAGTACTTC
-	TRBV7-9	TRBJ1-2	-	CASSLESQNTF	TGTGCCAGCAGCTTAGAATCCCAAAACACCTTC
TRBD2	TRBV5-1	TRBJ2-7	-	CASSLEVSGGPRHEQYF	TGCGCCAGCAGCTTGGAAGTTAGCGGGGGGCCGAGGCACGAGCAGTACTTC
-	TRBV27	TRBJ2-7	-	CASGDISYEQYF	TGTGCCAGCGGGGACATCTCCTACGAGCAGTACTTC
-	TRBV29-1	TRBJ1-1	-	CSVTFGVTEAFF	TGCAGCGTGACTTTCGGAGTGACTGAAGCTTTCTTT
-	TRBV7-2	TRBJ2-5	-	CASSSQVYQETQYF	TGTGCCAGCAGCTCCCAGGTTTACCAAGAGACCCAGTACTTC
TRBD1	TRBV7-9	TRBJ2-7	few	CASSFGTDAYEQYF	TGTGCCAGCAGCTTCGGGACAGACGCCTACGAGCAGTACTTC
-	TRBV25-1	TRBJ2-7	once	CASSPFDRTYEQYF	TGTGCCAGCAGTCCCTTCGACAGGACCTACGAGCAGTACTTC
-	TRBV5-1	TRBJ1-1	-	CASSLGVAGYTEAFF	TGTGCCAGCAGCTTGGGGGTTGCAGGGTACACTGAAGCTTTCTTT
TRBD1	TRBV2	TRBJ2-6	-	CASGGTGGFSGANVLTF	TGTGCCAGCGGGGGGACAGGGGGCTTCTCTGGGGCCAACGTCCTGACTTTC
TRBD1	TRBV28	TRBJ1-2	-	CAIGTGSSYGYTF	TGTGCCATAGGGACAGGGAGTAGCTATGGCTACACCTTC
TRBD2	TRBV7-6	TRBJ2-3	-	CASTNSGRPDTQYF	TGTGCCAGCACCAACAGCGGGAGACCAGATACGCAGTATTTT
TRBD2	TRBV9	TRBJ2-3	-	CASSARWASGSTDTQYF	TGTGCCAGCAGCGCCAGGTGGGCTAGCGGGAGCACAGATACGCAGTATTTT
-	TRBV27	TRBJ2-7	-	CASSFLGPAEQYF	TGTGCCAGCAGTTTCCTAGGCCCGGCCGAGCAGTACTTC
-	TRBV21-1	TRBJ2-7	-	CASSRQDSSYEQYF	TGTGCCAGCAGCAGACAGGACAGCTCCTACGAGCAGTACTTC
TRBD1	TRBV5-1	TRBJ2-7	-	CASSLVTGQGAGEQYF	TGCGCCAGCAGCTTGGTTACGGGACAGGGGGCTGGGGAGCAGTACTTC
-	TRBV11-2	TRBJ2-1	-	CASSGGDFGYNEQFF	TGTGCCAGCTCCGGCGGGGATTTCGGTTACAATGAGCAGTTCTTC
-	TRBV7-8	TRBJ1-3	-	CASSPTLSSGNTIYF	TGTGCCAGCAGCCCAACTTTGAGCTCTGGAAACACCATATATTTT
TRBD1	TRBV18	TRBJ1-1	few	CASSPHSDRGEAFF	TGTGCCAGCTCACCACACTCGGACAGGGGGGAAGCTTTCTTT
TRBD1	TRBV11-2	TRBJ2-2	few	CASSFTGTGHTGELFF	TGTGCCAGCAGCTTCACCGGGACAGGGCACACCGGGGAGCTGTTTTTT
TRBD1	TRBV7-2	TRBJ1-2	-	CASSRGPDRSYGYTF	TGTGCCAGCAGTCGAGGTCCGGACAGGAGCTATGGCTACACCTTC
TRBD1	TRBV18	TRBJ2-7	-	CASSPLRDSYPSYEQYF	TGTGCCAGCTCACCGCTAAGGGACAGTTACCCTTCCTACGAGCAGTACTTC
-	TRBV4-2	TRBJ1-3	-	CASSTASGNTIYF	TGTGCCAGCTCGACAGCCTCTGGAAACACCATATATTTT
-	TRBV7-2	TRBJ2-1	-	CASSAPGAGFF	TGTGCCAGCAGCGCCCCGGGAGCGGGGTTCTTC
TRBD2	TRBV5-1	TRBJ2-4	-	CASSLDTGGRILAKNIQYF	TGCGCCAGCAGCTTGGATACGGGAGGGCGCATCCTAGCCAAAAACATTCAGTACTTC
-	TRBV28	TRBJ2-7	-	CASSLVSYEQYF	TGTGCCAGCAGTTTAGTTTCTTACGAGCAGTACTTC
TRBD1	TRBV6-1	TRBJ2-3	-	CASRQGQGATDTQYF	TGTGCCAGCAGGCAGGGACAGGGGGCAACAGATACGCAGTATTTT